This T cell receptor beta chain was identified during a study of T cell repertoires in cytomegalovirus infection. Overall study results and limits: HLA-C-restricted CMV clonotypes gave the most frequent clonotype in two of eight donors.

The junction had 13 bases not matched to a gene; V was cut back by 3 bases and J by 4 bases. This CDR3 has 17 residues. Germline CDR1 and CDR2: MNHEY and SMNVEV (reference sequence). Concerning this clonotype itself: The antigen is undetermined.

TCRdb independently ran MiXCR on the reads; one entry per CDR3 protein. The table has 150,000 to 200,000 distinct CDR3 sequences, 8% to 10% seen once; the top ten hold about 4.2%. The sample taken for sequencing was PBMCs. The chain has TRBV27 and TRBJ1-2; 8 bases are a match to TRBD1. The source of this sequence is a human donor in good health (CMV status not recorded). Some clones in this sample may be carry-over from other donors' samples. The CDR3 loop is CASSLGVRLGQAYGYTF. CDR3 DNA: TGTGCCAGCAGTTTGGGCGTTCGGCTGGGACAGGCCTATGGCTACACCTTC.